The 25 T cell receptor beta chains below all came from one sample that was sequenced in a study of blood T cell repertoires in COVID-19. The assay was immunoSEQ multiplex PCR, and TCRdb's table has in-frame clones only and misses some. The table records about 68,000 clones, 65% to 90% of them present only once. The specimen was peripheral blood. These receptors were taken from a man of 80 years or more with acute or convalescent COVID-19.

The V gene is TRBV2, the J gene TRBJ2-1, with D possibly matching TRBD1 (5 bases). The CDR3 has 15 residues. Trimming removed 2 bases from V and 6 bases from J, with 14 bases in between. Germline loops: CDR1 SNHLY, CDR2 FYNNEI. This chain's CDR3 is CASSELRDGFNEQFF. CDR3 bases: TGTGCCAGCAGTGAACTCAGGGATGGATTCAATGAGCAGTTCTTC. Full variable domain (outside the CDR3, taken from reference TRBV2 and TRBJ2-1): EPEVTQTPSHQVTQMGQEVILRCVPISNHLYFYWYRQILGQKVEFLVSFYNNEISEKSEIFDDQFSVERPDGSNFTLKIRSTKLEDSAMYFCASSELRDGFNEQFFGPGTRLTVL.

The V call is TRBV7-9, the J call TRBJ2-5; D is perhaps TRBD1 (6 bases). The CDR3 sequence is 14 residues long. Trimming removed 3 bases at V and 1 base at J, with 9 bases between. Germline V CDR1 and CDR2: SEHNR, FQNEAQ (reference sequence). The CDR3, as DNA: TGTGCCAGCAGCTTTCGGACAGTCCAAGAGACCCAGTACTTC. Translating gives CASSFRTVQETQYF. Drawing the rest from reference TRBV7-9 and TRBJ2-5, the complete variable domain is DTGVSQNPRHKITKRGQNVTFRCDPISEHNRLYWYRQTLGQGPEFLTYFQNEAQLEKSRLLSDRFSAERPKGSFSTLEIQRTEQGDSAMYLCASSFRTVQETQYFGPGTRLLVL.

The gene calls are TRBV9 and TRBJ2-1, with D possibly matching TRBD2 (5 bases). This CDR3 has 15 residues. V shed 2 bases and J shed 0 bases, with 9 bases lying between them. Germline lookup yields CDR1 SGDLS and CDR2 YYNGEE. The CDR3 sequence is CASSVLAGSYNEQFF. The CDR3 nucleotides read TGTGCCAGCAGCGTGCTAGCAGGCTCCTACAATGAGCAGTTCTTC.

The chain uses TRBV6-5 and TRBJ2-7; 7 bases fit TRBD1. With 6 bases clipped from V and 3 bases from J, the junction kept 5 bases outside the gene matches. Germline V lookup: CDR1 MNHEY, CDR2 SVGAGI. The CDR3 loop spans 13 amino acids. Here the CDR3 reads CASRGTAFYEQYF. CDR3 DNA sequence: TGTGCCAGCAGGGGGACAGCCTTCTACGAGCAGTACTTC.

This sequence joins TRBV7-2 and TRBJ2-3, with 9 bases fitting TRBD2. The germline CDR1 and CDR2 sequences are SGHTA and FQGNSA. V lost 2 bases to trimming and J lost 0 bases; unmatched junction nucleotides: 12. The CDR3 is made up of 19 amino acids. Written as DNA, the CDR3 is TGTGCCAGCAGCTTAATGGGTCTAGCGGGGCCCTATAGCACAGATACGCAGTATTTT. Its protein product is CASSLMGLAGPYSTDTQYF.

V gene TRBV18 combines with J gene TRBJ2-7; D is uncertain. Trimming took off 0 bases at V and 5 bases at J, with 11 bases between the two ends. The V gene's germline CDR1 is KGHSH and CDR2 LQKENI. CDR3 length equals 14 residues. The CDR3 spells CASSPPSGLNEQYF. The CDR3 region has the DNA TGTGCCAGCTCACCACCGTCGGGTTTAAACGAGCAGTACTTC.

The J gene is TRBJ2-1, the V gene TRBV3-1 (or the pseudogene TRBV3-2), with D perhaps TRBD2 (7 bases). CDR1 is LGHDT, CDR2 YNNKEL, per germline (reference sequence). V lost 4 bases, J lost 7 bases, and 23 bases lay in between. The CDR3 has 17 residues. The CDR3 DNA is TGTGCCAGCAGCCCCTCATCGGGGGGCCCGAATTTGAATGAGCAGTTCTTC. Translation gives CASSPSSGGPNLNEQFF.

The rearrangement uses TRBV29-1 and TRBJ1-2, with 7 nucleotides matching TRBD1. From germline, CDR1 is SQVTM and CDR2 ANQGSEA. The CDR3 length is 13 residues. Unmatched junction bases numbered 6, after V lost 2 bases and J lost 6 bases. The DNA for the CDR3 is TGCAGCGTTGAACAGGGGACAGAAGATGGCTACACCTTC. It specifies CSVEQGTEDGYTF.

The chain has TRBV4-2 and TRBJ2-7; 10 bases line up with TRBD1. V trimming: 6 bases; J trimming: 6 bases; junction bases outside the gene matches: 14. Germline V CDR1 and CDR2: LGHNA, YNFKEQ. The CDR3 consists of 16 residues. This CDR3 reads CASRPTGGQKFGEQYF. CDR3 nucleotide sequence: TGTGCCAGCAGGCCGACAGGGGGCCAAAAGTTTGGCGAGCAGTACTTC.

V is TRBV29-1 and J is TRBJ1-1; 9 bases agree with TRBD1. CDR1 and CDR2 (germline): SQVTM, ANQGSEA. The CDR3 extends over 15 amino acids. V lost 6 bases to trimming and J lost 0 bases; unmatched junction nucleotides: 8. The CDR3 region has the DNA TGCAGCGTACCGGGACAGGGTTTAATGAACACTGAAGCTTTCTTT. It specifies CSVPGQGLMNTEAFF.

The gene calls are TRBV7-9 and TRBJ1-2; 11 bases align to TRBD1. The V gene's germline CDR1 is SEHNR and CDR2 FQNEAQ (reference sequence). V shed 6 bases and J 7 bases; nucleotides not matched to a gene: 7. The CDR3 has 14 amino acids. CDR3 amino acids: CASSSRTGGFGYTF. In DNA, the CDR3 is TGTGCCAGCAGTTCACGGACAGGGGGCTTTGGCTACACCTTC.

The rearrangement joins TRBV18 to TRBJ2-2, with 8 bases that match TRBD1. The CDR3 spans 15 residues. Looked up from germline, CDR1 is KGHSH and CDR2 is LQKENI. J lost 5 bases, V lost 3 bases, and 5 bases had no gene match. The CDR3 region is CASSPRGRGTGELFF. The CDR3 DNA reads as TGTGCCAGCTCACCCAGGGGGCGAGGTACCGGGGAGCTGTTTTTT.

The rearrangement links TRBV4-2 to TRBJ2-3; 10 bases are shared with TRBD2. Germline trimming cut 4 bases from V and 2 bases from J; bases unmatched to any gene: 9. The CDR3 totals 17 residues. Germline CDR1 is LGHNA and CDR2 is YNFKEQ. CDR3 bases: TGTGCCAGCAGCCGAAGCGGGGGGGCCGTCAACACAGATACGCAGTATTTT. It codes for CASSRSGGAVNTDTQYF.

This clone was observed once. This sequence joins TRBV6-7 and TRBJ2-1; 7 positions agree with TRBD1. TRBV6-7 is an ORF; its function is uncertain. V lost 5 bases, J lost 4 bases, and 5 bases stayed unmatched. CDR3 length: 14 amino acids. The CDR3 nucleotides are TGTGCCAGCAGTCCGAGACAGGGATACAATGAGCAGTTCTTC. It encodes CASSPRQGYNEQFF.

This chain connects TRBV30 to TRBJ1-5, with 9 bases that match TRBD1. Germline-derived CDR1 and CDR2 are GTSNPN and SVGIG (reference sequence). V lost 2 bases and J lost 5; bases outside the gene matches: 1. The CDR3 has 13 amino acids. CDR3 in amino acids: CAWSTGGDQPQHF. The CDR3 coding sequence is TGTGCCTGGAGTACAGGGGGCGATCAGCCCCAGCATTTT.

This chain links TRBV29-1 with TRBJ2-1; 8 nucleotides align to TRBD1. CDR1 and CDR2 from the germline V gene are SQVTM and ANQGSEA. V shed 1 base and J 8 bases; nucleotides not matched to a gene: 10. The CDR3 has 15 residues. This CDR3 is CSVEVGRDRWDEQFF. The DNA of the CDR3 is TGCAGCGTTGAAGTTGGCAGGGACAGGTGGGATGAGCAGTTCTTC.

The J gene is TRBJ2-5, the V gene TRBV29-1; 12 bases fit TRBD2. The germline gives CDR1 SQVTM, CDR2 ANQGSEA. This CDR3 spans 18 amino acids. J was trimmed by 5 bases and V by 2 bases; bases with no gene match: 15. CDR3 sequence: CSVEIRATSGRMRETQYF. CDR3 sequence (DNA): TGCAGCGTTGAAATCAGGGCGACTAGCGGGAGAATGCGGGAGACCCAGTACTTC.

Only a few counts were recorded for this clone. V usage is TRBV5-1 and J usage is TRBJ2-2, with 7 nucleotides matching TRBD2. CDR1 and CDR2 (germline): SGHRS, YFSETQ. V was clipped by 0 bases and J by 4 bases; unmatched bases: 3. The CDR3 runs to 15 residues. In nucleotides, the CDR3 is TGCGCCAGCAGCTTGGTTGCGGGAGTCACCGGGGAGCTGTTTTTT. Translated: CASSLVAGVTGELFF.

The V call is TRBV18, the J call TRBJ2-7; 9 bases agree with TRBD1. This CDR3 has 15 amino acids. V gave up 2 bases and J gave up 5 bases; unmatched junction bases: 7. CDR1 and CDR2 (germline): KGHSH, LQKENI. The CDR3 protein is CASSPSGQGGHEQYF. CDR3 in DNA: TGTGCCAGCTCACCATCGGGACAGGGTGGCCACGAGCAGTACTTC.

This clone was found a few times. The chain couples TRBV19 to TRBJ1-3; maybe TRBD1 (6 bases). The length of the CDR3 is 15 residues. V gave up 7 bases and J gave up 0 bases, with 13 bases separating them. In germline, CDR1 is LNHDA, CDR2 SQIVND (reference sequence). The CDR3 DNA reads TGTGCCAGTAAAATGACAGGATTCTCTGGAAACACCATATATTTT. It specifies CASKMTGFSGNTIYF.

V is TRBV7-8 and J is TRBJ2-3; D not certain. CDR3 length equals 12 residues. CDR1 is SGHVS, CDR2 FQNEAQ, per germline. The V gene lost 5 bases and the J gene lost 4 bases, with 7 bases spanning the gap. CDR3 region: CASSPRADTQYF. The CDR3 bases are TGTGCCAGCAGCCCCCGTGCAGATACGCAGTATTTT.

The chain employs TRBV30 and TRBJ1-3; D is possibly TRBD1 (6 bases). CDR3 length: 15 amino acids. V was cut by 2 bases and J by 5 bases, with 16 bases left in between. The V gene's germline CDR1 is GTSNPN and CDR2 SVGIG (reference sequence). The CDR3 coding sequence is TGTGCCTGGAGTCGTACAGGGAAGGAAAGAAACACCATATATTTT. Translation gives CAWSRTGKERNTIYF.

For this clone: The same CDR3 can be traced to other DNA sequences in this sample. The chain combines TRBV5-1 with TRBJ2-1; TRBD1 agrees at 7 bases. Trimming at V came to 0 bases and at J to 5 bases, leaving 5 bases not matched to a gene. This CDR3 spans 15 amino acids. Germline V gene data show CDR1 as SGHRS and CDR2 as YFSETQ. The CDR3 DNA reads TGCGCCAGCAGCTTGGGACAGGGTGAACACAATGAGCAGTTCTTC. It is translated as CASSLGQGEHNEQFF.

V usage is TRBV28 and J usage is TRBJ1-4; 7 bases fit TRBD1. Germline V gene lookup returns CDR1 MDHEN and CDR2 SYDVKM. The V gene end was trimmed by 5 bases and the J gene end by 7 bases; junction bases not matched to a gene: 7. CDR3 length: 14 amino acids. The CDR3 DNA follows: TGTGCCAGCAGTAGAAACAGGGGAGTTGAAAAACTGTTTTTT. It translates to CASSRNRGVEKLFF.

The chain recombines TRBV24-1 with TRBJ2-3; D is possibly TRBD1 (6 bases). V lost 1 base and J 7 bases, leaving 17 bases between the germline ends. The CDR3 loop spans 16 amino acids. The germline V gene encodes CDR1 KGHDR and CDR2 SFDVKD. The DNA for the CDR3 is TGTGCCACCAGTGATTTACCTCTCTTAGGGGGAAATACGCAGTATTTT. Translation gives CATSDLPLLGGNTQYF.